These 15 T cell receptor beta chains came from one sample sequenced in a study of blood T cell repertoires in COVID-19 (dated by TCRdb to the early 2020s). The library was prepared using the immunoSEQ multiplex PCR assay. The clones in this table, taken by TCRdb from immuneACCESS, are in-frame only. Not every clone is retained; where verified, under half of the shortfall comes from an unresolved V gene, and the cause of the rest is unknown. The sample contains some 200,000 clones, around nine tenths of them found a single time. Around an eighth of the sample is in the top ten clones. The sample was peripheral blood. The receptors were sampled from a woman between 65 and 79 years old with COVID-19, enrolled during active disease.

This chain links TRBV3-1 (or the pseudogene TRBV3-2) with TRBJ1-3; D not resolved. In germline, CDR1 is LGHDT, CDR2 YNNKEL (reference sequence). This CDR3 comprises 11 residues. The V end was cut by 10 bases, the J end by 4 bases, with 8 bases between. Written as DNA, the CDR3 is TGTGCCACCTCGCGGGGAAACACCATATATTTT. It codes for CATSRGNTIYF.

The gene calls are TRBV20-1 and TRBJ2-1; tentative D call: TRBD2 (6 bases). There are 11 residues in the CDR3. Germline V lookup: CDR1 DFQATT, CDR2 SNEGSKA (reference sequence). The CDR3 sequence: CSGSSYNEQFF. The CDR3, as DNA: TGCAGCGGGAGCTCCTACAATGAGCAGTTCTTC.

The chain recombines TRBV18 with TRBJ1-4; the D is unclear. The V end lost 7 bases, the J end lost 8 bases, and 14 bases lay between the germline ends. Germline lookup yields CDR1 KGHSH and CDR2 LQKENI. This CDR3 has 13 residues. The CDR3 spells CASFRGIQEKLFF. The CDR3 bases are TGTGCCAGCTTCCGCGGGATCCAGGAAAAACTGTTTTTT.

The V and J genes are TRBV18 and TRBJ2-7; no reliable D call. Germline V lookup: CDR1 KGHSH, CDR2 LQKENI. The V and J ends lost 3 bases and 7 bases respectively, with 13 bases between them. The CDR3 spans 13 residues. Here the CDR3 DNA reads TGTGCCAGCTCACCTCCGCGGATGAAGGAGCAGTACTTC. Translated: CASSPPRMKEQYF.

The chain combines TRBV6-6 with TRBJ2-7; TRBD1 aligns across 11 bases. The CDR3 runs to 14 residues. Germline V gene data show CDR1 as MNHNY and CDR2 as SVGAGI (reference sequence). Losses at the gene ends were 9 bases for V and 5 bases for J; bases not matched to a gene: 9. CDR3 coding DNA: TGTGCCAGTAGGGAGGGACAGGGGGTCCACGAGCAGTACTTC. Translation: CASREGQGVHEQYF.

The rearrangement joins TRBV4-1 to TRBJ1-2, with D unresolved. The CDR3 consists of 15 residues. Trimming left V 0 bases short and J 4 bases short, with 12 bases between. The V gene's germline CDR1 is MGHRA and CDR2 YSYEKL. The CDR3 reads CASSQDVPRGYGYTF. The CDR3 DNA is TGCGCCAGCAGCCAAGACGTTCCACGAGGCTATGGCTACACCTTC.

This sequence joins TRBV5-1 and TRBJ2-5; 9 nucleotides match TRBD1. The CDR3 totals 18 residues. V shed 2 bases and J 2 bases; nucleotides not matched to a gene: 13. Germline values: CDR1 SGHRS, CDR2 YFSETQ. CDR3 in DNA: TGCGCCAGCAGCTTTTTAACAGGGGGCGTTGATGGTCAAGAGACCCAGTACTTC. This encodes CASSFLTGGVDGQETQYF.

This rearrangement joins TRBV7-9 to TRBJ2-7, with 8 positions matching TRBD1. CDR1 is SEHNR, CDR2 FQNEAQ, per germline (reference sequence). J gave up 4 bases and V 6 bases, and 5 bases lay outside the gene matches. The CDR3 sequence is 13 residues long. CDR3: CASRGQGWYEQYF. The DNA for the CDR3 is TGTGCCAGCAGAGGACAGGGTTGGTACGAGCAGTACTTC.

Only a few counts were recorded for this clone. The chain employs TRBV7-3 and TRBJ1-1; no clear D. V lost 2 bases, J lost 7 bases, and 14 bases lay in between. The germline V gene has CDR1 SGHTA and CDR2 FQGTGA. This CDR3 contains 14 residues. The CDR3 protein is CASSLDQRRSEAFF. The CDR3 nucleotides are TGTGCCAGCAGCTTAGATCAAAGGAGGAGTGAAGCTTTCTTT. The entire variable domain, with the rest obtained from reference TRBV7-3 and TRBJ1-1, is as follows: GAGVSQTPSNKVTEKGKYVELRCDPISGHTALYWYRQSLGQGPEFLIYFQGTGAADDSGLPNDRFFAVRPEGSVSTLKIQRTERGDSAVYLCASSLDQRRSEAFFGQGTRLTVV.

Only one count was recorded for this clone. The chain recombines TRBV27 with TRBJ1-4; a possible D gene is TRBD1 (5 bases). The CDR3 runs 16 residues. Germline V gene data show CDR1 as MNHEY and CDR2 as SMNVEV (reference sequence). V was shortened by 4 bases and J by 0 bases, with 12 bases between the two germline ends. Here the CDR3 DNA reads TGTGCCAGCAGTTCAAGGGGCCTTTCAACTAATGAAAAACTGTTTTTT. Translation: CASSSRGLSTNEKLFF. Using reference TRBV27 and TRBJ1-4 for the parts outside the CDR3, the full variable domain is EAQVTQNPRYLITVTGKKLTVTCSQNMNHEYMSWYRQDPGLGLRQIYYSMNVEVTDKGDVPEGYKVSRKEKRNFPLILESPSPNQTSLYFCASSSRGLSTNEKLFFGSGTQLSVL.

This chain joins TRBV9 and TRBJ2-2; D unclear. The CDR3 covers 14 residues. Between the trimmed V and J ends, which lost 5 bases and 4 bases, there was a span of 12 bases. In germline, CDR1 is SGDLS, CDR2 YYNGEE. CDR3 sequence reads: CASSPISRTGELFF. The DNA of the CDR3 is TGTGCCAGCAGTCCGATTAGTCGCACCGGGGAGCTGTTTTTT.

The CDR3 here is CASSFSEGMGEKLFF. The CDR3 coding sequence is TGTGCCAGCAGCTTTAGCGAGGGAATGGGTGAAAAACTGTTTTTT. The V and J genes are TRBV7-2 and TRBJ1-4; D ambiguous. Germline V gene data show CDR1 as SGHTA and CDR2 as FQGNSA. Trimming removed 3 bases at V and 7 bases at J, with 15 bases between. This CDR3 comprises 15 residues.

The CDR3 spells CASSLGHIEQFF. The DNA of the CDR3 is TGCGCCAGCAGCTTGGGACATATTGAGCAGTTCTTC. This sequence joins TRBV5-1 and TRBJ2-1; D is unresolved. The V and J ends lost 0 bases and 9 bases respectively, with 7 bases between them. Germline CDR1 reads SGHRS; CDR2 reads YFSETQ. The CDR3 is 12 amino acids.

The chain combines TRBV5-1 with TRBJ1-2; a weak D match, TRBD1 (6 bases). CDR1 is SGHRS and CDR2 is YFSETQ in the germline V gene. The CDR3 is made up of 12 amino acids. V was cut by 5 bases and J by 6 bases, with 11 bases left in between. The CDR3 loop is CASRAGTNGYTF. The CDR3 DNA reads TGCGCCAGCAGGGCCGGGACAAATGGCTACACCTTC.

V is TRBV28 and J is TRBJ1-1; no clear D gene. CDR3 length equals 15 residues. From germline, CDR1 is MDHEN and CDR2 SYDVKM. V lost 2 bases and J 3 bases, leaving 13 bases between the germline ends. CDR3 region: CASSLRPPRDTEAFF. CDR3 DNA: TGTGCCAGCAGTTTAAGGCCTCCGAGGGACACTGAAGCTTTCTTT.